A single sample gave rise to the 18 T cell receptor beta chains below, sequenced in a study of blood T cells in healthy people across ages. Primers used in a second PCR of about 7 to 12 cycles were a sample-barcoded 5' primer and a J-beta primer mix. TCRdb re-analysed the 5' RACE reads in MiXCR, keeping a single row per CDR3 protein. The sample yields approximately 1.5 million distinct CDR3 sequences, approximately 32% seen once. Specimen: blood. The receptor set was obtained from a woman in her thirties in good health.

Concerning this clonotype: A much larger clone lies one base from this, so it may be a read error. The V call is TRBV14, the J call TRBJ2-7, with D perhaps being TRBD1 or TRBD2 (5 bases each). This CDR3 has 15 residues. V was shortened by 1 base and J by 7 bases, with 17 bases between the two germline ends. Per the germline V gene, CDR1 is SGHDN and CDR2 is FVKESK. CDR3 protein: CASSQGQAARGEQYF. In DNA form, the CDR3 reads TGTGCCAGCAGCCAAGGCCAAGCGGCGAGGGGAGAGCAGTACTTC.

The chain links TRBV4-1 to TRBJ2-7; 10 bases fit TRBD2. Unmatched junction bases numbered 5, after V lost 3 bases and J lost 3 bases. This CDR3 has 15 amino acids. From germline, CDR1 is MGHRA and CDR2 YSYEKL. The DNA of the CDR3 is TGCGCCAGCAGCCATGTAGCGGGAGGAAGCTACGAGCAGTACTTC. Translating gives CASSHVAGGSYEQYF.

The V gene is TRBV6-1, the J gene TRBJ1-5; 8 nucleotides match TRBD1. The V gene's germline CDR1 is MNHNS and CDR2 SASEGT. V lost 3 bases and J lost 3; bases outside the gene matches: 7. The CDR3 length is 16 residues. The CDR3 nucleotides are TGTGCCAGCAGTGAGTTGGACAGGGTGATCAATCAGCCCCAGCATTTT. As protein: CASSELDRVINQPQHF.

Worth noting for this clonotype: A read error may explain this, as a much larger clone is one base away. The chain links TRBV6-6 to TRBJ1-2; TRBD1 aligns across 8 bases. This CDR3 has 14 residues. Germline assignment: CDR1 MNHNY and CDR2 SVGAGI (reference sequence). CDR3 residues: CTSSYAGQDYGYTF. The CDR3 bases are TGTACCAGCAGTTACGCGGGACAGGACTATGGCTACACCTTC.

The CDR3 region has the DNA TGTGCCAGCAGCTACAGGGGCTCGGGTGAGCAGTTCTTC. This codes for CASSYRGSGEQFF. The V gene is TRBV6-6, the J gene TRBJ2-1; TRBD1 aligns across 7 bases. There are 13 residues in the CDR3. Trimming took 6 bases from V and 9 from J; bases not matched to a gene: 8. Germline CDR1 MNHNY, CDR2 SVGAGI (reference sequence).

CDR3 residues: CASSLGYLGINEKLFF. The CDR3 coding sequence is TGTGCCAGCAGTTTAGGGTATCTGGGAATTAATGAAAAACTGTTTTTT. The chain has TRBV27 and TRBJ1-4; D is undetermined. The CDR3 length is 16 residues. Trimming shortened V by 2 bases and J by 4 bases, and 14 bases separated the two germline ends. CDR1 and CDR2 (germline): MNHEY, SMNVEV (reference sequence). The entire variable domain, with the rest obtained from reference TRBV27 and TRBJ1-4, is as follows: EAQVTQNPRYLITVTGKKLTVTCSQNMNHEYMSWYRQDPGLGLRQIYYSMNVEVTDKGDVPEGYKVSRKEKRNFPLILESPSPNQTSLYFCASSLGYLGINEKLFFGSGTQLSVL.

This clonotype showed up just a few times. V gene TRBV7-8 combines with J gene TRBJ1-6; D gene uncertain. This CDR3 has 12 amino acids. Trimming pared 6 bases from V and 10 bases from J, leaving 10 bases between. Germline assignment: CDR1 SGHVS and CDR2 FQNEAQ. The CDR3 region is CASRQFQSPLHF. For the CDR3, the DNA is TGTGCCAGCAGACAATTCCAATCACCCCTCCACTTT.

The chain has TRBV25-1 and TRBJ2-5, with D maybe TRBD2 (5 bases). Germline CDR1 MGHDK, CDR2 SYGVNS. V dropped 4 bases and J dropped 1 base, with 10 bases sitting between them. This CDR3 spans 14 amino acids. CDR3 coding DNA: TGTGCCAGCAGTGGATTCGGGGTCCAAGAGACCCAGTACTTC. Amino acid sequence: CASSGFGVQETQYF.

This chain links TRBV2 with TRBJ2-3; 16 bases match TRBD2. CDR1 is SNHLY and CDR2 is FYNNEI in the germline V gene. The CDR3 consists of 17 residues. J gave up 2 bases and V 5 bases, and 4 bases lay outside the gene matches. CDR3 in amino acids: CASSSGLAGGITDTQYF. The CDR3 coding sequence is TGTGCCAGCAGTTCGGGACTAGCGGGGGGGATCACAGATACGCAGTATTTT.

In its sample, this clonotype was seen a few times. The V and J genes are TRBV7-3 and TRBJ2-2; D may be TRBD2 (5 bases). V was trimmed by 5 bases and J by 5 bases, leaving 12 bases between them. The CDR3 is made up of 14 amino acids. Per germline, CDR1 SGHTA and CDR2 FQGTGA. As DNA, the CDR3 is TGTGCCAGCAGCAGGCAGAGGGATACCGGGGAGCTGTTTTTT. Amino acids: CASSRQRDTGELFF.

This clonotype was seen more than once but under ten times. The chain employs TRBV29-1 and TRBJ2-3; TRBD2 agrees at 13 bases. The CDR3 sequence is 14 residues long. The ends lost 5 bases at V and 4 bases at J; junction bases unmatched: 3. The germline CDR1 and CDR2 sequences are SQVTM and ANQGSEA. The CDR3 sequence is CSVTSGGGPDTQYF. The CDR3, as DNA: TGCAGCGTTACTAGCGGGGGGGGCCCAGATACGCAGTATTTT.

This clonotype showed up just a few times. The rearrangement uses TRBV20-1 and TRBJ1-1; weak D call: TRBD1 (5 bases). This CDR3 spans 15 amino acids. Trimming took 5 bases from V and 7 from J, leaving 23 bases between them. Germline-derived CDR1 and CDR2 are DFQATT and SNEGSKA (reference sequence). CDR3 DNA: TGCAGTGCTGGTCCTCAGACGCCGGGGGGGAATGAAGCTTTCTTT. It yields the protein CSAGPQTPGGNEAFF.

This clonotype was detected ten times or more. The V call is TRBV29-1, the J call TRBJ1-1; TRBD1 aligns across 8 bases. V lost 7 bases, J lost 1 base, and 5 bases stayed unmatched. The CDR3 has 13 amino acids. Looked up from germline, CDR1 is SQVTM and CDR2 is ANQGSEA. Written as DNA, the CDR3 is TGCAGCGGCCGACAGGGGACGAACACTGAAGCTTTCTTT. Protein sequence: CSGRQGTNTEAFF.

Remarks on this clonotype: One end of the junction is discordant with germline, which a read error may explain. The J gene is TRBJ2-4, the V gene TRBV4-1, with 14 bases that match TRBD2. CDR1 MGHRA and CDR2 YSYEKL come from the germline V gene. The CDR3 runs to 18 residues. The CDR3: CANSPGLAGGWAKNIQYF. The CDR3 bases are TGCGCCAACAGCCCCGGACTAGCGGGAGGATGGGCCAAAAACATTCAGTACTTC.

This clonotype was found a few times. This chain uses TRBV7-2 with TRBJ1-1, with D maybe TRBD1 (6 bases). From germline, CDR1 is SGHTA and CDR2 FQGNSA. V was cut by 3 bases and J by 2 bases, with 13 bases left in between. The CDR3 sequence is 15 residues long. The chain's CDR3 is CASSLAGVINTEAFF. DNA of the CDR3: TGTGCCAGCAGCTTGGCAGGGGTGATAAACACTGAAGCTTTCTTT.

This clonotype came up a few times. The chain is built from TRBV6-5 and TRBJ2-1; TRBD2 matches 11 bases. The CDR3 is made up of 16 amino acids. J lost 0 bases, V lost 3 bases, and 1 base had no gene match. Germline V gene sequence: CDR1 MNHEY, CDR2 SVGAGI. CDR3 loop: CASSYTSGGSYNEQFF. The CDR3, as DNA: TGTGCCAGCAGTTATACTAGCGGGGGCTCCTACAATGAGCAGTTCTTC.

The chain joins TRBV6-1 to TRBJ1-1; D might be TRBD1 (6 bases). The CDR3 spans 15 residues. V shed 7 bases and J shed 5 bases, with 20 bases lying between them. Germline V CDR1 and CDR2: MNHNS, SASEGT. The DNA for the CDR3 is TGTGCCAGCATTAGGGAAACAGGGTCTAGGACTGAAGCTTTCTTT. It yields the protein CASIRETGSRTEAFF.

This clonotype was detected many times. The J gene is TRBJ1-2, the V gene TRBV4-1; D is unclear. V lost 8 bases, J lost 6 bases, and 7 bases lay in between. The CDR3 has 10 amino acids. The germline V gene encodes CDR1 MGHRA and CDR2 YSYEKL. The CDR3 coding sequence is TGCGCCAGCGGAGATAATGGCTACACCTTC. This sequence encodes CASGDNGYTF.